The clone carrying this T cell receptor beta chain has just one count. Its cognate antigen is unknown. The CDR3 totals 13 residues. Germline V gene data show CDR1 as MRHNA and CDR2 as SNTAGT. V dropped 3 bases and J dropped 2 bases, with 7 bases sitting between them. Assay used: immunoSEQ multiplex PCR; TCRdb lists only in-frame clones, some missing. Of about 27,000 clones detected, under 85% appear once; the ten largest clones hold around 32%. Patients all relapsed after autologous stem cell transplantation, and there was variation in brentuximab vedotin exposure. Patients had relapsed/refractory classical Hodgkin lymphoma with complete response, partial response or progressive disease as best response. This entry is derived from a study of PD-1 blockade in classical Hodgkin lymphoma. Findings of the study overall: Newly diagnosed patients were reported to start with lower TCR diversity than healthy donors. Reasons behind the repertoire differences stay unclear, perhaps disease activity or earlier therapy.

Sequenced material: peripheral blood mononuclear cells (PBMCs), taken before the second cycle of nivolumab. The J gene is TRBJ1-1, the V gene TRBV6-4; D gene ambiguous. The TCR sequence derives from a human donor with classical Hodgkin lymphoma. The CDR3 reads CASSEQANTEAFF. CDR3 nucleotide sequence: TGTGCCAGCAGTGAGCAGGCTAACACTGAAGCTTTCTTT.